The 9 T cell receptor beta chains presented below share a single source sample, sequenced in a study of cytomegalovirus exposure and HLA in healthy donors. 60 Vbeta and 13 Jbeta primers were used in PCR. The method was immunoSEQ multiplex PCR; TCRdb's version includes in-frame clones alone and lacks a portion of them. The sample includes about 79,000 clones, over 70% of them seen just once. Sample: PBMCs. The receptor source for this set is a man in his 60s in good health and CMV-seronegative.

The V and J genes are TRBV29-1 and TRBJ1-4; D gene ambiguous. From germline, CDR1 is SQVTM and CDR2 ANQGSEA. V lost 6 bases and J lost 0, with 8 bases in between. The CDR3 loop spans 13 amino acids. CDR3: CSVRVATNEKLFF. The CDR3 DNA follows: TGCAGCGTCCGAGTCGCAACTAATGAAAAACTGTTTTTT.

This clone was counted between two and nine times. This rearrangement joins TRBV27 to TRBJ2-2; 8 bases match TRBD2. This CDR3 has 17 amino acids. V was clipped by 10 bases and J by 6 bases; unmatched bases: 19. Per the germline V gene, CDR1 is MNHEY and CDR2 is SMNVEV (reference sequence). The chain's CDR3 is CATRPTAPGLGSGELFF. CDR3 nucleotides: TGTGCCACCCGACCGACTGCGCCGGGACTAGGTTCCGGGGAGCTGTTTTTT.

This chain uses TRBV6-6 with TRBJ1-5; 7 bases fit TRBD1. The length of the CDR3 is 15 residues. Per germline, CDR1 MNHNY and CDR2 SVGAGI (reference sequence). The junction had 5 bases not matched to a gene; V was cut back by 2 bases and J by 4 bases. This CDR3 is CASSYGGQPNQPQHF. CDR3 coding DNA: TGTGCCAGCAGTTACGGGGGACAGCCTAATCAGCCCCAGCATTTT.

V is TRBV7-2 and J is TRBJ2-7; 8 bases align to TRBD2. The CDR3 is 15 amino acids. Germline V gene lookup returns CDR1 SGHTA and CDR2 FQGNSA. Trimming at V came to 7 bases and at J to 4 bases, leaving 12 bases not matched to a gene. This chain's CDR3 is CASILISGSRYEQYF. The DNA for the CDR3 is TGTGCCAGCATCCTAATAAGCGGGAGTAGGTACGAGCAGTACTTC.

The rearrangement uses TRBV5-4 and TRBJ2-3; 8 bases match TRBD1. CDR3 size: 16 residues. Trimming cost V 4 bases and J 2 bases; bases outside gene matches: 9. Germline loops: CDR1 SGHNT, CDR2 YYREEE (reference sequence). The CDR3 loop is CASSPQGATLTDTQYF. DNA of the CDR3: TGTGCCAGCAGCCCTCAGGGGGCCACACTCACAGATACGCAGTATTTT.

This clone showed up just once. This chain joins TRBV5-1 and TRBJ2-1; D is undetermined. The germline V gene has CDR1 SGHRS and CDR2 YFSETQ. V was cut by 0 bases and J by 7 bases, with 8 bases left in between. This CDR3 is built from 13 residues. In DNA, the CDR3 is TGCGCCAGCAGCTTGGAGGTGACTAATGAGCAGTTCTTC. Its translation: CASSLEVTNEQFF.

The genes are TRBV6-5 and TRBJ2-3; 7 bases fit TRBD2. Losses at the gene ends were 2 bases for V and 3 bases for J; bases not matched to a gene: 5. Germline CDR1 is MNHEY and CDR2 is SVGAGI. This CDR3 has 15 residues. The CDR3 DNA is TGTGCCAGCAGTTACGTGGGGGGGTGGACAGATACGCAGTATTTT. Encoded protein: CASSYVGGWTDTQYF.

The chain has TRBV4-3 and TRBJ1-5; 7 bases are a match to TRBD1. V lost 0 bases, J lost 6 bases, and 5 bases stayed unmatched. Germline V CDR1 and CDR2: LGHNA, YSLEER. This CDR3 is 15 amino acids long. In DNA form, the CDR3 reads TGCGCCAGCAGCCAAGACAGGGGGGTGGGTCAGCCCCAGCATTTT. The encoded protein is CASSQDRGVGQPQHF.

The chain carries TRBV6-1 and TRBJ1-2, with D possibly being TRBD1 (6 bases). Germline loops: CDR1 MNHNS, CDR2 SASEGT. The CDR3 has 13 residues. V was clipped by 5 bases and J by 3 bases, with 10 bases between them. As DNA, the CDR3 is TGTGCCAGCAGTCCCCAGGGGTACTATGGCTACACCTTC. Encoded protein: CASSPQGYYGYTF.